Listed here is a single T cell receptor (beta chain). This entry belongs to a study of blood T cell repertoires in COVID-19. Study background: Samples came from the United States, Italy and Spain, spanning acute and convalescent COVID-19. In each case, the material was cDNA or gDNA derived from T cells, B-cell-depleted T cells, or PBMCs.

The table came from immunoSEQ multiplex PCR; TCRdb's copy has only in-frame clones and leaves some out. The table lists about 380,000 clones, around nine tenths of them singletons. Germline V gene sequence: CDR1 LGHDT, CDR2 YNNKEL (reference sequence). The V and J ends lost 3 bases and 8 bases, in that order; junction bases with no gene match: 10. The CDR3 extends over 15 amino acids. This receptor was obtained from a young woman who had recovered from COVID-19. The source material was PBMCs or T cells enriched from blood (not recorded which). This rearrangement joins TRBV3-1 (or the pseudogene TRBV3-2) to TRBJ1-2; 9 bases match TRBD1. For the CDR3, the DNA is TGTGCCAGCAGCCACCTGGTGGGACAGGGCTACGGCTACACCTTC. It codes for CASSHLVGQGYGYTF.